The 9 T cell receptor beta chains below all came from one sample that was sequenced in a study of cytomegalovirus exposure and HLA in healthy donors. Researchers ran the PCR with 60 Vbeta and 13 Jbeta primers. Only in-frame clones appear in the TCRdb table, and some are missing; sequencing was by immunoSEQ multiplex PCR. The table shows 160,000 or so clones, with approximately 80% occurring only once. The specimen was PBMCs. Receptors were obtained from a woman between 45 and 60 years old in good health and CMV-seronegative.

The CDR3 nucleotides read TGCGCCAGCAGCAGTCTGGTGGGCGGGACGTTCGAAGCCAAAAACATTCAGTACTTC. It translates to CASSSLVGGTFEAKNIQYF. The chain employs TRBV5-1 and TRBJ2-4, with D perhaps TRBD2 (6 bases). Trimming took off 4 bases at V and 0 bases at J, with 23 bases between the two ends. The CDR3 runs 19 residues. CDR1 and CDR2 from the germline V gene are SGHRS and YFSETQ.

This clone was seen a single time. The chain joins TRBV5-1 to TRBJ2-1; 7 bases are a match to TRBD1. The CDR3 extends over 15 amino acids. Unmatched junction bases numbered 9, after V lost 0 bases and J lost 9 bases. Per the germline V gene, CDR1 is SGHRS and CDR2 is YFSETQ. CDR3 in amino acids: CASSLAETGYGEQFF. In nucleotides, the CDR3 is TGCGCCAGCAGCTTGGCCGAGACAGGGTATGGTGAGCAGTTCTTC.

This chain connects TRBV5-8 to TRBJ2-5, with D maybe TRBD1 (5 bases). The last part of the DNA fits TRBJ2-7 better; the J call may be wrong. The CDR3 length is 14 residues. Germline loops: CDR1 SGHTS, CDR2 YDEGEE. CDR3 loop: CASSLAVGPYEQYF. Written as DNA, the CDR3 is TGTGCCAGCAGCTTGGCGGTGGGGCCCTACGAGCAGTACTTC.

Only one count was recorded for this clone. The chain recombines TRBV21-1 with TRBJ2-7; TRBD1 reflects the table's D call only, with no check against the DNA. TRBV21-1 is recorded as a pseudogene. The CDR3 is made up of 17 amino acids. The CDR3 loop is CASRRRVALRVGREQYF. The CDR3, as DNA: TGTGCCAGCAGGCGCAGGGTGGCCTTACGGGTAGGCCGCGAGCAGTACTTC.

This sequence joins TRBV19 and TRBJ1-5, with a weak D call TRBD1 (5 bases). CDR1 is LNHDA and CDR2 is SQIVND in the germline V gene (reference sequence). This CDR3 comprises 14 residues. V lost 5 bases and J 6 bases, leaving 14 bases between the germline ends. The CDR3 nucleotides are TGTGCCAGTAGTCACCAGGGAATCGGTCAGCCCCAGCATTTT. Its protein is CASSHQGIGQPQHF.

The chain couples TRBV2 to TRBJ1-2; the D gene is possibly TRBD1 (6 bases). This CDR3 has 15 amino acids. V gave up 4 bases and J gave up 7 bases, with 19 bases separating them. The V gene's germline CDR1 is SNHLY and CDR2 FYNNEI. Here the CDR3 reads CASSVLREEGGGYTF. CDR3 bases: TGTGCCAGCAGTGTTCTTCGGGAGGAGGGGGGTGGCTACACCTTC.

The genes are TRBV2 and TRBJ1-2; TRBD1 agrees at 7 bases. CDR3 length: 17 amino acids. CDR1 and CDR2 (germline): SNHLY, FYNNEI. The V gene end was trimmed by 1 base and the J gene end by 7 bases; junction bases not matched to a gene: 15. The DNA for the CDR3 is TGTGCCAGCAGTGAAGAGGTGGCTTCGACAGGGACGGGTGGCTACACCTTC. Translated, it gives CASSEEVASTGTGGYTF.

The chain's CDR3 is CAWSAGGWNEQFF. The CDR3 DNA follows: TGTGCCTGGAGCGCCGGGGGGTGGAATGAGCAGTTCTTC. The rearrangement joins TRBV30 to TRBJ2-1; 7 nucleotides line up with TRBD2. After removal of 3 bases from V and 7 bases from J, the junction contained 6 bases not matched to a gene. The CDR3 is 13 residues long. Germline CDR1 reads GTSNPN; CDR2 reads SVGIG (reference sequence).

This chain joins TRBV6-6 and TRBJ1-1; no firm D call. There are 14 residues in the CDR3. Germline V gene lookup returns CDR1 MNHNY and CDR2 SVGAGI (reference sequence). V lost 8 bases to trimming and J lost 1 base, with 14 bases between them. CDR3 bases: TGTGCCAGCGCCCGTTGGAGGACGAACACTGAAGCTTTCTTT. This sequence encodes CASARWRTNTEAFF.